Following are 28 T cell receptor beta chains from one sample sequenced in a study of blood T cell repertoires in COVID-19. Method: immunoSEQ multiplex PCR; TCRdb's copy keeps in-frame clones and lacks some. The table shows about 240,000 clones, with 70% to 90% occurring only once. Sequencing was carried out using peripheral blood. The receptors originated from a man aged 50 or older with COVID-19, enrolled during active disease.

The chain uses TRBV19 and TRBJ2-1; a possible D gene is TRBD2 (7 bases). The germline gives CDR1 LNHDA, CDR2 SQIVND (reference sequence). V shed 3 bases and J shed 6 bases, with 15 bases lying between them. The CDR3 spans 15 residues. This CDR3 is CASSIGRGPPNEQFF. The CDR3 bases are TGTGCCAGTAGTATCGGGCGGGGGCCCCCCAATGAGCAGTTCTTC.

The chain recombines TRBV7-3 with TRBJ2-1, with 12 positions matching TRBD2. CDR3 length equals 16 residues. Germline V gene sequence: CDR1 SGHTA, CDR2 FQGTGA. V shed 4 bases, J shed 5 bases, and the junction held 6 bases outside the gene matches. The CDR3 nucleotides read TGTGCCAGCAGCTCTTGGACTAGCGGGGTGGACAATGAGCAGTTCTTC. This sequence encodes CASSSWTSGVDNEQFF.

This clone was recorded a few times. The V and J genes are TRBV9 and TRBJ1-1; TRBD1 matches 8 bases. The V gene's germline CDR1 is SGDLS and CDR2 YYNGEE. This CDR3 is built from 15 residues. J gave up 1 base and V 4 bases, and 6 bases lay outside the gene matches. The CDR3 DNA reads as TGTGCCAGCAGCTCTACCGGGACAGGGAACACTGAAGCTTTCTTT. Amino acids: CASSSTGTGNTEAFF.

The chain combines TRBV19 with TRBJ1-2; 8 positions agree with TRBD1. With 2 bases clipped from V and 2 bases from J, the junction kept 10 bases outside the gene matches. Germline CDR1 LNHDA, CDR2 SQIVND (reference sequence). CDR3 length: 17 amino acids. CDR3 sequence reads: CASSITTGVLGNYGYTF. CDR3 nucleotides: TGTGCCAGTAGTATAACGACAGGGGTACTCGGCAACTATGGCTACACCTTC. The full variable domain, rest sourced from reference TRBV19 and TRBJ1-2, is DGGITQSPKYLFRKEGQNVTLSCEQNLNHDAMYWYRQDPGQGLRLIYYSQIVNDFQKGDIAEGYSVSREKKESFPLTVTSAQKNPTAFYLCASSITTGVLGNYGYTFGSGTRLTVV.

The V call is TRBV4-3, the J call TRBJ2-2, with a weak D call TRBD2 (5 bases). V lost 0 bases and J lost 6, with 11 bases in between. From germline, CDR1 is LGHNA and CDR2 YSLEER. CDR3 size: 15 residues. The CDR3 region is CASSQDRSSPGELFF. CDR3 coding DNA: TGCGCCAGCAGCCAAGATAGGTCTAGCCCCGGGGAGCTGTTTTTT.

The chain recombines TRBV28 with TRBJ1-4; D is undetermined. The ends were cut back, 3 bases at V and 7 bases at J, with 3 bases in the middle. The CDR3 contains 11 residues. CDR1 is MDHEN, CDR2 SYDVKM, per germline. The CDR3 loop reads CASSFSEKLFF. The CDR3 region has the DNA TGTGCCAGCAGTTTTAGTGAAAAACTGTTTTTT. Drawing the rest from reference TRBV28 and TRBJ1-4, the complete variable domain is DVKVTQSSRYLVKRTGEKVFLECVQDMDHENMFWYRQDPGLGLRLIYFSYDVKMKEKGDIPEGYSVSREKKERFSLILESASTNQTSMYLCASSFSEKLFFGSGTQLSVL.

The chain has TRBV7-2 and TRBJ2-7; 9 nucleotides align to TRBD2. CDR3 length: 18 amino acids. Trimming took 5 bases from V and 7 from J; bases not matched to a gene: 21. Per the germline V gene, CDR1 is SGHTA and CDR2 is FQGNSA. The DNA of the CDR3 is TGTGCCAGCAGCAGCCAGCCATCCCTAGCGGGGCGCTTGGGGGAGCAGTACTTC. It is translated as CASSSQPSLAGRLGEQYF.

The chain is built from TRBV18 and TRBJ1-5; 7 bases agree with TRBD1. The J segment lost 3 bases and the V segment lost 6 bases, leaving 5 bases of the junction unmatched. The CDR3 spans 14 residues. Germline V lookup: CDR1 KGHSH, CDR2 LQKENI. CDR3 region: CASSPDRVNQPQHF. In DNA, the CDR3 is TGTGCCAGCTCTCCAGACAGGGTCAATCAGCCCCAGCATTTT.

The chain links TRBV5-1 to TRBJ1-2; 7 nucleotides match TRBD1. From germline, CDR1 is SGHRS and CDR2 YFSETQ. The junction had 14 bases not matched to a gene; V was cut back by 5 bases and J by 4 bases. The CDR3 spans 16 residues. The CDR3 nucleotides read TGCGCCAGCAGTGAACAGGGGCATCCTAAGCTCTATGGCTACACCTTC. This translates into CASSEQGHPKLYGYTF. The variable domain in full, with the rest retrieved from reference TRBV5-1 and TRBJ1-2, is KAGVTQTPRYLIKTRGQQVTLSCSPISGHRSVSWYQQTPGQGLQFLFEYFSETQRNKGNFPGRFSGRQFSNSRSEMNVSTLELGDSALYLCASSEQGHPKLYGYTFGSGTRLTVV.

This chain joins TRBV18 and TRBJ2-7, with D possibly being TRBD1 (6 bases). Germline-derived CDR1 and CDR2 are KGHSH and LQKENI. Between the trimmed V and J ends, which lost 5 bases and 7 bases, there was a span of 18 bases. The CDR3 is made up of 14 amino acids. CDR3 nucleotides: TGTGCCAGCTCAGTAGGACAGTCTTGGGGAGAGCAGTACTTC. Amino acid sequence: CASSVGQSWGEQYF.

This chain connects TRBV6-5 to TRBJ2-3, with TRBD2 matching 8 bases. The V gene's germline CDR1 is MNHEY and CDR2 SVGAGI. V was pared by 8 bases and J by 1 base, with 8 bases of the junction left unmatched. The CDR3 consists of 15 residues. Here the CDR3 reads CASAVAGIRTDTQYF. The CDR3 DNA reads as TGTGCCAGCGCCGTAGCGGGGATACGCACAGATACGCAGTATTTT.

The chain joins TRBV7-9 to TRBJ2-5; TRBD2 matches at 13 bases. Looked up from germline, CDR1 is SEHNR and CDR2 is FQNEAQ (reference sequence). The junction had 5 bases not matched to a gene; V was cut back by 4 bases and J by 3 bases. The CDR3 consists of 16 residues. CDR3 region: CASSSGTSGVEETQYF. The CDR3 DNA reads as TGTGCCAGCAGCTCGGGGACTAGCGGGGTAGAAGAGACCCAGTACTTC.

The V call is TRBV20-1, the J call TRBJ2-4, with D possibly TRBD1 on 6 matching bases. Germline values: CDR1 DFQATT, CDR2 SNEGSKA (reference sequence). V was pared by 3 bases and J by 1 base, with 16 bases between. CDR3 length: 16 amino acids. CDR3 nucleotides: TGCAGTGCTAGTCGGGGTGGGGGCTTCGCCAAAAACATTCAGTACTTC. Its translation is CSASRGGGFAKNIQYF.

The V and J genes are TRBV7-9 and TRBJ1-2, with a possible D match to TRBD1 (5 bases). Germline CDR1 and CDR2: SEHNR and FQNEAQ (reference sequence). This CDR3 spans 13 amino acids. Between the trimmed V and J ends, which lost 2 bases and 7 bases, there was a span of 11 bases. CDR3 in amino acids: CASSLKAGGGYTF. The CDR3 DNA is TGTGCCAGCAGCTTAAAAGCGGGGGGTGGCTACACCTTC.

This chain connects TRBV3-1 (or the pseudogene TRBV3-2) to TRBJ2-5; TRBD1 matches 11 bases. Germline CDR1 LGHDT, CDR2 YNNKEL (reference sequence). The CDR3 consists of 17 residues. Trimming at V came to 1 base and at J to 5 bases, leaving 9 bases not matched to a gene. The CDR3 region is CASSQAGTGGFGETQYF. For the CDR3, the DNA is TGTGCCAGCAGCCAAGCCGGGACAGGGGGTTTCGGGGAGACCCAGTACTTC.

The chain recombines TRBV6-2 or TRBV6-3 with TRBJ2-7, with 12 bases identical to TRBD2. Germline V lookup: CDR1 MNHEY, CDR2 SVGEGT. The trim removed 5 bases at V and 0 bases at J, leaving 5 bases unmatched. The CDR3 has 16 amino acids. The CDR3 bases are TGTGCCAGCAGTCTCGGACTAGCGGGGCCCTCCTACGAGCAGTACTTC. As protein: CASSLGLAGPSYEQYF.

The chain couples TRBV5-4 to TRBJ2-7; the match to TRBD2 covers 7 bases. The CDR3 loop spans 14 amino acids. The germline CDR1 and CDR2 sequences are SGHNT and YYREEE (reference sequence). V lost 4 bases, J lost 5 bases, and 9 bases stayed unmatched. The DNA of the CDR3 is TGTGCCAGCAGCCCGAGCGGGGTGTCAGACGAGCAGTACTTC. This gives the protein CASSPSGVSDEQYF.

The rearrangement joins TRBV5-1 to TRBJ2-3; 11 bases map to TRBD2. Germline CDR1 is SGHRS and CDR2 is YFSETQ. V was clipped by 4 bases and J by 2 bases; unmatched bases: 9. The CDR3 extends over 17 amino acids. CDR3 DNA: TGCGCCAGCAGCCCCGGATGGACTAGCGGGTACACAGATACGCAGTATTTT. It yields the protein CASSPGWTSGYTDTQYF. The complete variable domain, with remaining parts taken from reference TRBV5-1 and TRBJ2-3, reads KAGVTQTPRYLIKTRGQQVTLSCSPISGHRSVSWYQQTPGQGLQFLFEYFSETQRNKGNFPGRFSGRQFSNSRSEMNVSTLELGDSALYLCASSPGWTSGYTDTQYFGPGTRLTVL.

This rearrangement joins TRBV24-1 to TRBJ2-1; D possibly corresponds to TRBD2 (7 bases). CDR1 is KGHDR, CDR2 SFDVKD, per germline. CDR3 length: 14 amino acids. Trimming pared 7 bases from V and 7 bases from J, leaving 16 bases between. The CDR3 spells CATSTRGAKNEQFF. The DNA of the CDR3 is TGTGCCACCAGCACCCGGGGGGCCAAGAATGAGCAGTTCTTC.

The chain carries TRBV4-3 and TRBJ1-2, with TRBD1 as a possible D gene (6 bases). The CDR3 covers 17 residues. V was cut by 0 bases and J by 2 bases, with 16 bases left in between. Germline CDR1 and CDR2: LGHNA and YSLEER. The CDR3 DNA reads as TGCGCCAGCAGCCAAGATTCGTCGACAGGAAGAAACTATGGCTACACCTTC. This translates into CASSQDSSTGRNYGYTF.

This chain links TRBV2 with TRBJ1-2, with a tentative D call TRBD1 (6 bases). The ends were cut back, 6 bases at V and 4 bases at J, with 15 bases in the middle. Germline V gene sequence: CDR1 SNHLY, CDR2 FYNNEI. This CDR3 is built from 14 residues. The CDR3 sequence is CASSPLTGFYGYTF. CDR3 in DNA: TGTGCCAGCAGCCCCTTGACAGGCTTCTATGGCTACACCTTC.

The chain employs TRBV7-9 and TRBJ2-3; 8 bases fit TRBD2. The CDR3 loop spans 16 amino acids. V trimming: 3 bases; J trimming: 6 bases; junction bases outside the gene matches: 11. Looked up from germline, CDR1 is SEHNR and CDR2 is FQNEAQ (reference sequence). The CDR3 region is CASSFHGTSSMDTQYF. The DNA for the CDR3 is TGTGCCAGCAGCTTTCATGGGACTAGTTCAATGGATACGCAGTATTTT.

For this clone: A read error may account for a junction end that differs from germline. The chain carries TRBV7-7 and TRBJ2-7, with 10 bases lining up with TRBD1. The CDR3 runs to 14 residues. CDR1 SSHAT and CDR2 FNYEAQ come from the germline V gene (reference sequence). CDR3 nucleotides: TGTGCTAGCAGCTTCGGGACAGGGGAAGCCGAGCAGTACTTC. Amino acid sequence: CASSFGTGEAEQYF. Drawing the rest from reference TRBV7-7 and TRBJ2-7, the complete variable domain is GAGVSQSPRYKVTKRGQDVTLRCDPISSHATLYWYQQALGQGPEFLTYFNYEAQPDKSGLPSDRFSAERPEGSISTLTIQRTEQRDSAMYRCASSFGTGEAEQYFGPGTRLTVT.

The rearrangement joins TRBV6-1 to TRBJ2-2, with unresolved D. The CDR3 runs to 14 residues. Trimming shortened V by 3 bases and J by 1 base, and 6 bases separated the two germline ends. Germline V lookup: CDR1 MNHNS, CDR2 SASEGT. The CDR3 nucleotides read TGTGCCAGCAGTGACCGACTGAACACCGGGGAGCTGTTTTTT. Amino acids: CASSDRLNTGELFF.

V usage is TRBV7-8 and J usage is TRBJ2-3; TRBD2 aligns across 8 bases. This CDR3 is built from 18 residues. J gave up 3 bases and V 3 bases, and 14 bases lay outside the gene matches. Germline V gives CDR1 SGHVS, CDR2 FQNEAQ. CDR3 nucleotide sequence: TGTGCCAGCAGCTTGTTCGCCGGGACTAGAGAATCGACAGATACGCAGTATTTT. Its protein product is CASSLFAGTRESTDTQYF.

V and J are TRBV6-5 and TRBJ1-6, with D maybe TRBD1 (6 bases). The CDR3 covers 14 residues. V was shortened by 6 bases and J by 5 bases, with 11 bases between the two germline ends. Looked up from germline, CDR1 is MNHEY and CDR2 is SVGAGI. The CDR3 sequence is CASSHRENNSPLHF. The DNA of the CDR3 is TGTGCCAGCAGCCACAGGGAGAATAATTCACCCCTCCACTTT.

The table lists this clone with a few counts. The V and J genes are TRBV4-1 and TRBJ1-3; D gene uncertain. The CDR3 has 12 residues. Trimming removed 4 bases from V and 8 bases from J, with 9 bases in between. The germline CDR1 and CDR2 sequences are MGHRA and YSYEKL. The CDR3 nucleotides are TGCGCCAGCAGCCCTCCCGGGGACACCATATATTTT. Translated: CASSPPGDTIYF.

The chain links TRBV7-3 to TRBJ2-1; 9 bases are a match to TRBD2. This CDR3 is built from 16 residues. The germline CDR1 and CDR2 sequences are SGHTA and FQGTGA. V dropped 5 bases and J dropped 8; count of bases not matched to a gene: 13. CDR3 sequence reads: CASSPSWAGGHYEQFF. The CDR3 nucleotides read TGTGCCAGCAGCCCAAGTTGGGCGGGGGGGCACTATGAGCAGTTCTTC.